This TCR beta chain came from a study of blood T cell repertoires in COVID-19. Study as a whole: Acute-phase and convalescent COVID-19 samples originated in the United States, Italy and Spain. PBMCs, B-cell-depleted T cells, or T cells provided the cDNA or gDNA that made up the material.

How the authors handled the data: Reference gene primer amplification gave nucleated cell count estimates. Repertoires were generated with immunoSEQ multiplex PCR, while TCRdb's copy carries only in-frame clones and drops some. V, J and clone size were drawn from that table, and D and trimming were deduced from the DNA. The sample contains 250,000 or so clones, 80% to 85% of which appear only once. Trimming cost V 3 bases and J 3 bases, with 15 bases left between them. The CDR3 totals 15 residues. Looked up from germline, CDR1 is KGHSH and CDR2 is LQKENI. V and J are TRBV18 and TRBJ2-7, with D possibly TRBD2 on 5 matching bases. Material for sequencing was peripheral blood. This TCR came from a woman under 30 with acute or convalescent COVID-19. CDR3 sequence: CASSPSVLGDYEQYF. The CDR3 nucleotides read TGTGCCAGCTCACCCTCAGTGCTCGGGGACTACGAGCAGTACTTC.